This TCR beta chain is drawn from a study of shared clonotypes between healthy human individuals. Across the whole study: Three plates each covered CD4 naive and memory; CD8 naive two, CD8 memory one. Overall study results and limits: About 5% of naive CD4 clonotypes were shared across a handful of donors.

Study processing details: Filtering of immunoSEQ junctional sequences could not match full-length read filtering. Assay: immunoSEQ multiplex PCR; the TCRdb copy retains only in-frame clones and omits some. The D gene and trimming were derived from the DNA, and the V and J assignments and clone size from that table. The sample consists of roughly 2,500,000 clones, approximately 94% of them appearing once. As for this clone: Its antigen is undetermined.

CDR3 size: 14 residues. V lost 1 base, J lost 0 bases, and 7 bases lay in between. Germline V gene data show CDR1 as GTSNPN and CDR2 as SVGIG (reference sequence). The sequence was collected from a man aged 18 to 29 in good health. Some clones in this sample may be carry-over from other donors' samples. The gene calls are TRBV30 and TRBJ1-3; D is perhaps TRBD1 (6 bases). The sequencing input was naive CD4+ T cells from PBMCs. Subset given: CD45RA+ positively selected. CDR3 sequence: CAWSGTASGNTIYF. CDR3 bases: TGTGCCTGGAGTGGGACAGCCTCTGGAAACACCATATATTTT.